Each of the 20 T cell receptor beta chains below was sequenced from the same sample in a study of PD-1 blockade in classical Hodgkin lymphoma. Profiling relied on immunoSEQ multiplex PCR, and the TCRdb table lists in-frame clones only, not all of them. The sample carries 20,000 to 25,000 clones, around three quarters recorded once. Time point defined: cycle 4 day 1 (C4D1), after less than 7 weeks of nivolumab. Each and every patient relapsed after autologous stem cell transplantation, and patients got differing brentuximab vedotin exposure. This specimen consisted of peripheral blood mononuclear cells (PBMCs), obtained before the fourth cycle of nivolumab. The receptor source for this set is a human donor with classical Hodgkin lymphoma.

The chain joins TRBV5-1 to TRBJ2-7; tentative D call: TRBD2 (6 bases). The CDR3 runs to 14 residues. Trimming pared 4 bases from V and 3 bases from J, leaving 14 bases between. The germline CDR1 and CDR2 sequences are SGHRS and YFSETQ. In nucleotides, the CDR3 is TGCGCCAGCAGCCCCGGGGGACCGCTCTACGAGCAGTACTTC. Translation: CASSPGGPLYEQYF.

The chain couples TRBV19 to TRBJ2-7; D is possibly TRBD2 (6 bases). Germline lookup yields CDR1 LNHDA and CDR2 SQIVND (reference sequence). The V gene lost 3 bases and the J gene lost 5 bases, with 14 bases spanning the gap. This CDR3 region has 14 residues. CDR3 region: CASSIAGTGDEQYF. The CDR3 DNA follows: TGTGCCAGTAGTATCGCGGGGACGGGCGACGAGCAGTACTTC.

V is TRBV6-1 and J is TRBJ2-7; D possibly corresponds to TRBD2 (6 bases). CDR1 is MNHNS, CDR2 SASEGT, per germline. The CDR3 is 12 amino acids. With 6 bases removed from V and 0 bases from J, the gap between germline ends came to 6 bases. As DNA, the CDR3 is TGTGCCAGCAGACTAGCCTCCTACGAGCAGTACTTC. Translating it yields CASRLASYEQYF.

A single count supports this clone. The V call is TRBV6-6, the J call TRBJ1-4; D might be TRBD1 (6 bases). Germline CDR1 and CDR2: MNHNY and SVGAGI (reference sequence). Trimming shortened V by 6 bases and J by 2 bases, and 10 bases separated the two germline ends. The length of the CDR3 is 14 residues. The CDR3 loop is CASSTGKTNEKLFF. CDR3 nucleotides: TGTGCCAGCAGCACAGGGAAGACTAATGAAAAACTGTTTTTT.

This clone was recorded a few times. V gene TRBV5-1 combines with J gene TRBJ2-5; D remains ambiguous. Looked up from germline, CDR1 is SGHRS and CDR2 is YFSETQ. The CDR3 contains 11 residues. V lost 2 bases and J 1 base, leaving 0 bases between the germline ends. CDR3 coding DNA: TGCGCCAGCAGCTTCCAAGAGACCCAGTACTTC. Residues: CASSFQETQYF.

This chain links TRBV18 with TRBJ2-7, with D perhaps TRBD2 (6 bases). Per the germline V gene, CDR1 is KGHSH and CDR2 is LQKENI. The CDR3 loop spans 14 amino acids. The V and J ends lost 6 bases and 1 base respectively, with 13 bases between them. This CDR3 reads CASSRTRESYEQYF. The CDR3 DNA follows: TGTGCCAGCTCCCGGACCCGGGAGTCCTACGAGCAGTACTTC. Combining the CDR3 with reference TRBV18 and TRBJ2-7 gives the whole variable domain NAGVMQNPRHLVRRRGQEARLRCSPMKGHSHVYWYRQLPEEGLKFMVYLQKENIIDESGMPKERFSAEFPKEGPSILRIQQVVRGDSAAYFCASSRTRESYEQYFGPGTRLTVT.

The rearrangement links TRBV28 to TRBJ2-7, with TRBD1 matching over 7 bases. The CDR3 spans 15 residues. Germline V gives CDR1 MDHEN, CDR2 SYDVKM. The junction had 8 bases not matched to a gene; V was cut back by 6 bases and J by 0 bases. The CDR3 nucleotides read TGTGCCAGCAGAAACACGGGACAGCCCTCCTACGAGCAGTACTTC. Its protein product is CASRNTGQPSYEQYF.

This rearrangement joins TRBV18 to TRBJ2-1; 10 nucleotides line up with TRBD2. The CDR3 is 15 residues long. Germline V gives CDR1 KGHSH, CDR2 LQKENI. V shed 2 bases, J shed 4 bases, and the junction held 2 bases outside the gene matches. CDR3 coding DNA: TGTGCCAGCTCACCATTAGCGGGAGGATACAATGAGCAGTTCTTC. It encodes CASSPLAGGYNEQFF.

The chain uses TRBV6-1 and TRBJ2-7; D is perhaps TRBD1 (6 bases). The V end was cut by 5 bases, the J end by 5 bases, with 10 bases between. Looked up from germline, CDR1 is MNHNS and CDR2 is SASEGT. CDR3 length equals 12 residues. In nucleotides, the CDR3 is TGTGCCAGCAGTAACAGGGTCCACGAGCAGTACTTC. It codes for CASSNRVHEQYF.

This sequence joins TRBV6-6 and TRBJ1-5; perhaps TRBD1 as D (5 bases). This CDR3 has 15 amino acids. CDR1 is MNHNY, CDR2 SVGAGI, per germline (reference sequence). V lost 6 bases and J 0 bases, leaving 12 bases between the germline ends. The CDR3 spells CASSQTDYSNQPQHF. The CDR3 DNA reads as TGTGCCAGCAGCCAGACAGATTATAGCAATCAGCCCCAGCATTTT.

Remarks on this clone: At one of its ends the junction is not consistent with the germline gene, which may arise from a read error. The gene calls are TRBV7-8 and TRBJ2-4, with a tentative D call TRBD2 (6 bases). Germline V gives CDR1 SGHVS, CDR2 FQNEAQ. The CDR3 runs to 16 residues. The CDR3 reads CASSLARGTAQNIQYF. DNA for the CDR3: TGTGCCAGCAGCTTAGCGCGGGGAACAGCCCAAAACATTCAGTACTTC.

This clone was picked up a small number of times. V is TRBV10-3 and J is TRBJ1-1, with D tentatively TRBD1 (5 bases). The CDR3 has 14 amino acids. The ends were cut back, 6 bases at V and 0 bases at J, with 11 bases in the middle. Germline V gene lookup returns CDR1 ENHRY and CDR2 SYGVKD. CDR3 sequence reads: CAIRAAGMNTEAFF. The CDR3 nucleotides are TGTGCCATCAGGGCGGCAGGGATGAACACTGAAGCTTTCTTT.

The gene calls are TRBV7-8 and TRBJ1-1; 7 bases fit TRBD1. This CDR3 region has 16 residues. Germline V gene data show CDR1 as SGHVS and CDR2 as FQNEAQ. Unmatched junction bases numbered 14, after V lost 5 bases and J lost 5 bases. CDR3 amino acids: CASSLPRGGVETEAFF. DNA for the CDR3: TGTGCCAGCAGCCTCCCCAGGGGGGGTGTCGAAACTGAAGCTTTCTTT.

V gene TRBV11-3 combines with J gene TRBJ2-3; D call uncertain. The CDR3 covers 14 residues. The V and J ends lost 3 bases and 2 bases respectively, with 9 bases between them. The V gene's germline CDR1 is SGHNT and CDR2 YENEEA. CDR3 protein: CASSFAANTDTQYF. The CDR3 nucleotides are TGTGCCAGCAGCTTCGCAGCCAACACAGATACGCAGTATTTT.

The gene calls are TRBV7-9 and TRBJ1-2, with 7 bases that match TRBD1. The germline CDR1 and CDR2 sequences are SEHNR and FQNEAQ (reference sequence). With V trimmed by 10 bases and J by 5 bases, 7 bases remained unmatched. The CDR3 totals 12 residues. The CDR3 sequence is CATGGGIYGYTF. CDR3 in DNA: TGTGCCACAGGGGGGGGCATTTATGGCTACACCTTC. Looking up the rest from reference TRBV7-9 and TRBJ1-2 gives the full variable domain: DTGVSQNPRHKITKRGQNVTFRCDPISEHNRLYWYRQTLGQGPEFLTYFQNEAQLEKSRLLSDRFSAERPKGSFSTLEIQRTEQGDSAMYLCATGGGIYGYTFGSGTRLTVV.

This chain uses TRBV7-8 with TRBJ1-1, with D unresolved. V shed 2 bases and J shed 3 bases, with 22 bases lying between them. Germline lookup yields CDR1 SGHVS and CDR2 FQNEAQ. CDR3 length: 18 amino acids. The DNA of the CDR3 is TGTGCCAGCAGCTTAAAAGGGATCCGTGTGGGAAGGGACACTGAAGCTTTCTTT. Translation: CASSLKGIRVGRDTEAFF.

The chain links TRBV5-6 to TRBJ2-3; D is possibly TRBD1 (6 bases). This CDR3 has 16 residues. Trimming cost V 4 bases and J 3 bases, with 18 bases left between them. Germline V lookup: CDR1 SGHDT, CDR2 YYEEEE. The CDR3 nucleotides are TGTGCCAGCAGCCCCTGGGCAGGGGAAGGGACAGATACGCAGTATTTT. It specifies CASSPWAGEGTDTQYF.

The chain links TRBV14 to TRBJ2-7; 13 bases are shared with TRBD2. Looked up from germline, CDR1 is SGHDN and CDR2 is FVKESK. The CDR3 is 17 amino acids. Trimming at V came to 1 base and at J to 3 bases, leaving 6 bases not matched to a gene. The CDR3 here is CASSQVGGLAGNYEQYF. DNA of the CDR3: TGTGCCAGCAGCCAAGTTGGGGGACTAGCGGGGAACTACGAGCAGTACTTC.

V usage is TRBV6-6 and J usage is TRBJ2-7; D not resolved. The CDR3 consists of 14 residues. CDR1 and CDR2 from the germline V gene are MNHNY and SVGAGI (reference sequence). The ends were cut back, 6 bases at V and 2 bases at J, with 14 bases in the middle. CDR3 residues: CASRRPGTTYEQYF. The CDR3 region has the DNA TGTGCCAGCAGACGACCAGGAACGACCTACGAGCAGTACTTC.

The chain joins TRBV18 to TRBJ2-5, with a tentative D call TRBD1 (5 bases). The CDR3 spans 14 residues. Trimming cost V 3 bases and J 4 bases, with 12 bases left between them. Germline assignment: CDR1 KGHSH and CDR2 LQKENI. CDR3 in amino acids: CASSPRDGVETQYF. The CDR3, as DNA: TGTGCCAGCTCACCCAGGGATGGGGTAGAGACCCAGTACTTC. The full variable domain, rest sourced from reference TRBV18 and TRBJ2-5, is NAGVMQNPRHLVRRRGQEARLRCSPMKGHSHVYWYRQLPEEGLKFMVYLQKENIIDESGMPKERFSAEFPKEGPSILRIQQVVRGDSAAYFCASSPRDGVETQYFGPGTRLLVL.